This TCR beta chain stems from a study of response to subunit inactivated influenza vaccine. Concerning this clonotype: The antigen remains undetermined.

TCRdb independently ran MiXCR on the RT-PCR reads; one entry per CDR3 protein. The data contain around 300,000 distinct CDR3 sequences, about 20% of them singletons. Overall study findings and caveats: Authors suggested few new T cells are recruited by each seasonal influenza vaccination.

Trimming cost V 0 bases and J 3 bases, with 9 bases left between them. The CDR3 covers 15 residues. Germline V gene sequence: CDR1 LGHNA, CDR2 YNFKEQ. The source of this sequence is a man aged 45 to 70 who received an inactivated influenza vaccine. V usage is TRBV4-2 and J usage is TRBJ2-1; a weak D match, TRBD1 (6 bases). The sample was PBMCs from blood, taken approximately 20 months after vaccination. CDR3 bases: TGTGCCAGCAGCCAAGAATTGGGACACTACAATGAGCAGTTCTTC. Encoded protein: CASSQELGHYNEQFF.